A single sample gave rise to the 16 T cell receptor beta chains below, sequenced in a study of T cell changes during pregnancy in multiple sclerosis. Assay used: immunoSEQ multiplex PCR; TCRdb lists only in-frame clones, some missing. The sample contains approximately 33,000 clones, around nine tenths of which appear only once. The sequencing used CD4+ T cells from peripheral blood mononuclear cells, collected in the first trimester of pregnancy. Receptors were obtained from a female donor in good health, enrolled as a control in a pregnancy study.

The V call is TRBV7-2, the J call TRBJ2-7, with 10 nucleotides matching TRBD2. With 2 bases clipped from V and 2 bases from J, the junction kept 9 bases outside the gene matches. The CDR3 has 17 amino acids. Germline loops: CDR1 SGHTA, CDR2 FQGNSA. CDR3 in DNA: TGTGCCAGCAGCTTAAGAACTCTAGCGGGGGTTCCCTACGAGCAGTACTTC. It yields the protein CASSLRTLAGVPYEQYF.

This sequence joins TRBV5-4 and TRBJ1-3; the D is unclear. Germline CDR1 is SGHNT and CDR2 is YYREEE (reference sequence). Trimming removed 1 base at V and 2 bases at J, with 7 bases between. This CDR3 has 14 residues. CDR3 bases: TGTGCCAGCAGCTTGATCGGGGCTGGAAACACCATATATTTT. Translation: CASSLIGAGNTIYF.

V usage is TRBV6-1 and J usage is TRBJ1-2; TRBD1 aligns across 11 bases. CDR1 is MNHNS, CDR2 SASEGT, per germline. There are 16 residues in the CDR3. J was trimmed by 0 bases and V by 4 bases; bases with no gene match: 4. CDR3 coding DNA: TGTGCCAGCAGTGCTAGGACAGGGGGCTCTAACTATGGCTACACCTTC. It translates to CASSARTGGSNYGYTF.

This clone appeared once. The chain joins TRBV5-6 to TRBJ2-3; 7 bases fit TRBD2. The CDR3 totals 16 residues. V lost 2 bases, J lost 1 base, and 7 bases stayed unmatched. The V gene's germline CDR1 is SGHDT and CDR2 YYEEEE. The chain's CDR3 is CASSFRGAGGTDTQYF. The CDR3 region has the DNA TGTGCCAGCAGCTTCCGTGGGGCGGGGGGCACAGATACGCAGTATTTT.

The chain uses TRBV9 and TRBJ2-5, with TRBD1 as a possible D gene (6 bases). In germline, CDR1 is SGDLS, CDR2 YYNGEE. The CDR3 is made up of 13 amino acids. V was pared by 4 bases and J by 5 bases, with 12 bases between. The CDR3 DNA reads as TGTGCCAGCAGCATCACAGGGACCGAGACCCAGTACTTC. Protein: CASSITGTETQYF.

V gene TRBV4-2 combines with J gene TRBJ1-2; 8 nucleotides agree with TRBD1. The CDR3 is made up of 15 amino acids. The germline CDR1 and CDR2 sequences are LGHNA and YNFKEQ. After removal of 2 bases from V and 2 bases from J, the junction contained 4 bases not matched to a gene. The CDR3 here is CASSQSGTGNYGYTF. CDR3 DNA sequence: TGTGCCAGCAGCCAATCAGGGACAGGAAACTATGGCTACACCTTC.

The gene calls are TRBV5-1 and TRBJ1-6; 8 nucleotides match TRBD1. Looked up from germline, CDR1 is SGHRS and CDR2 is YFSETQ. This CDR3 is 16 amino acids long. V gave up 3 bases and J gave up 9 bases; unmatched junction bases: 11. CDR3 sequence: CASSSVPQGARSPLHF. The CDR3 coding sequence is TGCGCCAGCAGCTCCGTCCCCCAGGGGGCTCGTTCACCCCTCCACTTT.

The chain recombines TRBV6-1 with TRBJ1-3; D not certain. With 1 base removed from V and 0 bases from J, the gap between germline ends came to 7 bases. Germline V gene data show CDR1 as MNHNS and CDR2 as SASEGT. The CDR3 is 15 residues long. The CDR3: CASSEGVNSGNTIYF. The CDR3 bases are TGTGCCAGCAGTGAAGGCGTCAACTCTGGAAACACCATATATTTT.

The chain is built from TRBV2 and TRBJ2-3; 11 bases match TRBD2. Germline V gives CDR1 SNHLY, CDR2 FYNNEI. V shed 2 bases, J shed 6 bases, and the junction held 4 bases outside the gene matches. The CDR3 contains 15 residues. The CDR3 loop is CASSEIAGGSDTQYF. In DNA, the CDR3 is TGTGCCAGCAGTGAAATAGCGGGGGGGTCCGATACGCAGTATTTT.

This clone showed up just a few times. The chain links TRBV7-9 to TRBJ1-4; D might be TRBD1 (6 bases). CDR1 is SEHNR, CDR2 FQNEAQ, per germline (reference sequence). Trimming took 5 bases from V and 11 from J, leaving 15 bases between them. This CDR3 comprises 13 residues. The DNA for the CDR3 is TGTGCCAGCAGCCCGGTACAGGGAGGGAAACTGTTTTTT. This encodes CASSPVQGGKLFF.

This rearrangement joins TRBV7-3 to TRBJ2-2; possible D gene TRBD1, 5 bases. V dropped 4 bases and J dropped 3 bases, with 15 bases sitting between them. CDR1 and CDR2 (germline): SGHTA, FQGTGA. This CDR3 is 16 amino acids long. The CDR3 region is CASSSRGALDTGELFF. The DNA for the CDR3 is TGTGCCAGCAGCTCCCGTGGGGCCCTGGACACCGGGGAGCTGTTTTTT.

V and J are TRBV18 and TRBJ2-3; 8 bases agree with TRBD2. The CDR3 length is 16 residues. Germline CDR1 is KGHSH and CDR2 is LQKENI. Unmatched junction bases numbered 8, after V lost 4 bases and J lost 2 bases. The CDR3 sequence: CASSQTGGPDTDTQYF. The CDR3 coding sequence is TGTGCCAGCTCACAGACGGGGGGGCCAGACACAGATACGCAGTATTTT.

Here the CDR3 DNA reads TGTGCCAGTAGTAAGGGAACAAAAGGAGGGGCCTATGGCTACACCTTC. This encodes CASSKGTKGGAYGYTF. The gene calls are TRBV19 and TRBJ1-2, with a weak D call TRBD1 (5 bases). The CDR3 length is 16 residues. From germline, CDR1 is LNHDA and CDR2 SQIVND (reference sequence). Trimming cost V 4 bases and J 4 bases, with 19 bases left between them.

J is TRBJ1-2 and V is TRBV11-1, with TRBD1 matching over 8 bases. In germline, CDR1 is SGHAT, CDR2 FQDESV (reference sequence). V lost 5 bases and J lost 3; bases outside the gene matches: 8. This CDR3 contains 15 residues. In nucleotides, the CDR3 is TGTGCCAGCAGCCCCCGGACAGGGTCAGACTATGGCTACACCTTC. Amino acids: CASSPRTGSDYGYTF.

This clone was picked up a small number of times. The V and J genes are TRBV6-1 and TRBJ1-1; 8 bases map to TRBD1. The CDR3 has 11 residues. Per germline, CDR1 MNHNS and CDR2 SASEGT. J lost 12 bases, V lost 6 bases, and 6 bases had no gene match. This CDR3 reads CASRVQGATFF. For the CDR3, the DNA is TGTGCCAGCAGAGTGCAGGGGGCGACTTTCTTT.

The rearrangement uses TRBV30 and TRBJ2-7, with TRBD2 matching 8 bases. Germline trimming cut 0 bases from V and 7 bases from J; bases unmatched to any gene: 5. The CDR3 totals 13 residues. CDR1 and CDR2 (germline): GTSNPN, SVGIG (reference sequence). The CDR3 loop reads CAWSVGLAREQYF. In DNA form, the CDR3 reads TGTGCCTGGAGTGTAGGACTAGCTCGTGAGCAGTACTTC.